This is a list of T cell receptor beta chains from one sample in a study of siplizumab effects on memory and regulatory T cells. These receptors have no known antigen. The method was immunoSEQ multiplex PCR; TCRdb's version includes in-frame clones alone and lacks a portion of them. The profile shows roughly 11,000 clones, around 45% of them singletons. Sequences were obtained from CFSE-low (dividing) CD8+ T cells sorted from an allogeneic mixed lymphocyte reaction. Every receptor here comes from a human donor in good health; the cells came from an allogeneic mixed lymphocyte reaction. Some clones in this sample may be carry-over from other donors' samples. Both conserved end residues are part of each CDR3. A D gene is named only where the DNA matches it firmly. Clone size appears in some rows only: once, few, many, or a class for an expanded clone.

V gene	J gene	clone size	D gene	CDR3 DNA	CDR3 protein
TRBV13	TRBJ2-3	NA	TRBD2	TGTGCCAGCAGCGCCCCAGCGGGGGTAGGTACGCAGTATTTT	CASSAPAGVGTQYF
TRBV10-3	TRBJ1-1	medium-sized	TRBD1	TGTGCCATCAGTGACCCCGGGACAGGCGCGCTTAGAGCTTTCTTT	CAISDPGTGALRAFF
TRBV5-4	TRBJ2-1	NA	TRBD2	TGTGCCAGCAGTCACAGCGGGAGCGGTCAAGAGCAGTTCTTC	CASSHSGSGQEQFF
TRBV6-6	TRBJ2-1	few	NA	TGTGCCAGCAGTTACAGTTGGAATGAGCAGTTCTTC	CASSYSWNEQFF
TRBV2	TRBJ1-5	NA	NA	TGTGCCAGCAGTCCCACTCGCGGGCTCAGTCAGCCCCAGCATTTT	CASSPTRGLSQPQHF
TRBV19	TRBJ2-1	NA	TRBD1	TGTGCCAGTAGCTTGGGGACAGGGTTTCTCAATGAGCAGTTCTTC	CASSLGTGFLNEQFF
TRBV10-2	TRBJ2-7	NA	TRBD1	TGCGCCAGCAGGACAGGGGTCTCCTACGAGCAGTACTTC	CASRTGVSYEQYF
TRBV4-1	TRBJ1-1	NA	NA	TGCGCCAGCAGCCAAGAATTCTCGGGGGTGGCTGAAGCTTTCTTT	CASSQEFSGVAEAFF
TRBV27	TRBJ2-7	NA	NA	TGTGCCAGCAGTTTCTCAATGTTAGGTAGCTCCTACGAGCAGTACTTC	CASSFSMLGSSYEQYF
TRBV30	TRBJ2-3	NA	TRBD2	TGTGCCTGGACCATCCTAGCGGAGCACAGATACGCAGTATTT	CAWTILAEHRYAVF
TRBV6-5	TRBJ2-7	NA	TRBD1	TGTGCCAGCAGTGCCGGGACAGGGGACGAGCAGTACTTC	CASSAGTGDEQYF
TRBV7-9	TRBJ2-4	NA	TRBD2	TGTGCCAGCAGCTTATCGGGACTAGCGGGCTCGATGGGCATTCAGTACTTC	CASSLSGLAGSMGIQYF
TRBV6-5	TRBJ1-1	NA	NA	TGTGCCAGCAGTTACTCGGCAGGCGAAGCTTTCTTT	CASSYSAGEAFF
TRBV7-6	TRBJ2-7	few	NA	TGTGCCAGCAGCTTAGGTGGGGCTTCCGAGCAGTACTTC	CASSLGGASEQYF
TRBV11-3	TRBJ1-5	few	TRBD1	TGTGCCAGCAGCTTAGTGCGCAGGGGGTATCAGCCCCAGCATTTT	CASSLVRRGYQPQHF
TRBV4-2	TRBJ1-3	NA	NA	TGTGCCAGCAGCCAAGGAGCAAGAGATGGAAACACCATATATTTT	CASSQGARDGNTIYF
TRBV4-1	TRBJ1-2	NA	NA	TGCGCCAGCAGCCAAGAGGGGGGGCTGGTCTATGGCTACACCTTC	CASSQEGGLVYGYTF
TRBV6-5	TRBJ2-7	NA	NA	TGTGCCAGCAGTTACTCACGCTACGAGCAGTACTTC	CASSYSRYEQYF
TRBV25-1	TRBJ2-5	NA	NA	TGTGCCAGCAGTGACTACCTCGATCAAGTTCAGGGAGAGACCCAGTACTTC	CASSDYLDQVQGETQYF
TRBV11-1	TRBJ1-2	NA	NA	TGTGCCAGCAGCTTAGGGATCAACCGCTGGTTC	CASSLGINRWF
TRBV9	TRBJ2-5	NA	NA	TGTGCCAGCAGTGGATACGAGACCCAGTACTTC	CASSGYETQYF
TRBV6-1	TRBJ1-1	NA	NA	TGTGCCAGCATTAGAAACACTGAAGCTTTCTTT	CASIRNTEAFF
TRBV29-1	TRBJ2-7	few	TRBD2	TGCAGCGTTCGCGGGGGGGACATGTTGGGATACGAGCAGTACTTC	CSVRGGDMLGYEQYF
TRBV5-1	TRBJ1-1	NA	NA	TGCGCCAGCAGCTTGAGTGTAGGGGGCACTGAAGCTTTCTTT	CASSLSVGGTEAFF
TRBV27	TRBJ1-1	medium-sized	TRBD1	TGTGCCAGCAGTCCAACGACAGGGGCGGTGAACACTGAAGCTTTCTTT	CASSPTTGAVNTEAFF
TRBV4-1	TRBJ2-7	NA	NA	TGCGCCAGCAGCCAAGTTGGTTTCCTCACCTACGAGCAGTACTTC	CASSQVGFLTYEQYF
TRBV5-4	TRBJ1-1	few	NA	TGTGCCAGCAGCTTTTCCAACACTGAAGCTTTCTTT	CASSFSNTEAFF
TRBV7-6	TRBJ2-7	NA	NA	TGTGCCAGCAGCTTAGTTGGGGAGCAGTACTTC	CASSLVGEQYF
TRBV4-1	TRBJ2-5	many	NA	TGCGCCAGCAGCCAAGTCGAGGGGCAAGAGACCCAGTACTTC	CASSQVEGQETQYF
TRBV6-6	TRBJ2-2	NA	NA	TGTGCCAGCAGTTATATAGGGAACACCGGGGAGCTGTTTTTT	CASSYIGNTGELFF
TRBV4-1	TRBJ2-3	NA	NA	TGCGCCAGCAGCTTTGGCGCCTCAGATACGCAGTATTTT	CASSFGASDTQYF
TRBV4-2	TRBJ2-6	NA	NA	TGTGCCAGCAGCCCCCGACTTGGGGTTGGGGCCAACGTCCTGACTTTC	CASSPRLGVGANVLTF
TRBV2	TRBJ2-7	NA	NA	TGTGCCAGCAGTGACGTTCTCTCCTACGAGCAGTACTTC	CASSDVLSYEQYF
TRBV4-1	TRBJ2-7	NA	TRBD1	TGCGCCAGCAGCCACCTCGACAGGGGGCCCTACGAGCAGTACTTC	CASSHLDRGPYEQYF
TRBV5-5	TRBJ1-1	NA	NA	TGTGCCAGCAGCGTATCCAGGGTGAACACTGAGGCTTTCTTT	CASSVSRVNTEAFF
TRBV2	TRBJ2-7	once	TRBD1	TGTGCCAGCAGGTACATCGGGACAGGGTACAACGAGCAGTACTTC	CASRYIGTGYNEQYF
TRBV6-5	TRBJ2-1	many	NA	TGTGCCAGCAGTCCCCCTGGGGGGAATGAGCAGTTCTTC	CASSPPGGNEQFF
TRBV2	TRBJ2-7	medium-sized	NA	TGTGCCAGCAATGGGGGCAGCTCCTACGAGCAGTACTTC	CASNGGSSYEQYF
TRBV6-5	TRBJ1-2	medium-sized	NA	TGTGCCAGCAGTTACGATCTAGTCGATGGCTACACCTTC	CASSYDLVDGYTF